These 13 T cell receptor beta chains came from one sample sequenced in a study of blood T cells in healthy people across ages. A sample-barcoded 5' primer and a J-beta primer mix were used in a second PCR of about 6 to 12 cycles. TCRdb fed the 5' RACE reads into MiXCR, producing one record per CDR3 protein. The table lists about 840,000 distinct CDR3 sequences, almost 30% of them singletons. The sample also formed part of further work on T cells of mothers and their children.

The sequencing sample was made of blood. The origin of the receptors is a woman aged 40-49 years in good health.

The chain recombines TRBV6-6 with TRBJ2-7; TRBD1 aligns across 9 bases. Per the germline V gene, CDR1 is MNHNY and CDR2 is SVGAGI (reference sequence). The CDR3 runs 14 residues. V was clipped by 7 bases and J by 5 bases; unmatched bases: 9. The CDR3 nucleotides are TGTGCCAGCAATGTAGGGGACAGGGTAAACGAGCAGTACTTC. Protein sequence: CASNVGDRVNEQYF.

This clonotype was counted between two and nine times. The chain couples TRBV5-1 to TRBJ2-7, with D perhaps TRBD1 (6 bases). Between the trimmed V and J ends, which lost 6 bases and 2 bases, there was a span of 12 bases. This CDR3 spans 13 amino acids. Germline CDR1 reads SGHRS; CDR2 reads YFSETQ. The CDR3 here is CASTPDSAYEQYF. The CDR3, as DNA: TGCGCCAGCACCCCGGACAGCGCCTACGAGCAGTACTTC.

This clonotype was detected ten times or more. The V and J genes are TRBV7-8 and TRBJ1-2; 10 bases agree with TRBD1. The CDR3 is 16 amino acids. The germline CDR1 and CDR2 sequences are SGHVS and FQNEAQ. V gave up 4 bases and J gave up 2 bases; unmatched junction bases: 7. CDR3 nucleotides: TGTGCCAGCAGCTCTACCCGGGACAGGGGCAACTATGGCTACACCTTC. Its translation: CASSSTRDRGNYGYTF. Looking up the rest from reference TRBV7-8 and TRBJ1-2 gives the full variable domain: GAGVSQSPRYKVAKRGQDVALRCDPISGHVSLFWYQQALGQGPEFLTYFQNEAQLDKSGLPSDRFFAERPEGSVSTLKIQRTQQEDSAVYLCASSSTRDRGNYGYTFGSGTRLTVV.

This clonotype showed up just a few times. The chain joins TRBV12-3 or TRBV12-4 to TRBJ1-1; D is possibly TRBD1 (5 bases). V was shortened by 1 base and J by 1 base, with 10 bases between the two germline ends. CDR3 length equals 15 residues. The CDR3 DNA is TGTGCCAGCAGTTTAGAATCAGGGACGAACACTGAAGCTTTCTTT. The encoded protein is CASSLESGTNTEAFF.

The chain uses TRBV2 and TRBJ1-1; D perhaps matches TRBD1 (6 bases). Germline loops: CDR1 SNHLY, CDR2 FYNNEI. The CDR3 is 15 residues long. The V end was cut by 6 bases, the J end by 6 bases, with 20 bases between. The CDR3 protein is CASSKRWDISAEAFF. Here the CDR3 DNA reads TGTGCCAGCAGCAAAAGATGGGACATCTCAGCTGAAGCTTTCTTT.

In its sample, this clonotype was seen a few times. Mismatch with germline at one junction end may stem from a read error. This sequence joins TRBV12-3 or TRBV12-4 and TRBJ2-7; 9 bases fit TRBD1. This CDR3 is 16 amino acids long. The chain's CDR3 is CTSSGPGQGSSYEQYF. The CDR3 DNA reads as TGTACCAGCAGCGGGCCAGGACAGGGGAGCTCCTACGAGCAGTACTTC.

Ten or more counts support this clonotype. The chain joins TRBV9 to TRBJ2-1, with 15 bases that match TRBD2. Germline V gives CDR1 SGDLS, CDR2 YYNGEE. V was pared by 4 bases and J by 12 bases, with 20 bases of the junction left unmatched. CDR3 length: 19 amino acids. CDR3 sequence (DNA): TGTGCCAGCAGCTCCCAGACCGGACTAGCGGGGGGGTCCTGGTTGGGGCAGTTCTTC. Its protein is CASSSQTGLAGGSWLGQFF.

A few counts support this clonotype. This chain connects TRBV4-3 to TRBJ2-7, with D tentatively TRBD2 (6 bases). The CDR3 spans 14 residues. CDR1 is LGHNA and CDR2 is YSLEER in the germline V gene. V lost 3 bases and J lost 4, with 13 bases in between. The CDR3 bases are TGCGCCAGCAGCCAGGAAGGGAGCGGGTACGAGCAGTACTTC. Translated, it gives CASSQEGSGYEQYF.

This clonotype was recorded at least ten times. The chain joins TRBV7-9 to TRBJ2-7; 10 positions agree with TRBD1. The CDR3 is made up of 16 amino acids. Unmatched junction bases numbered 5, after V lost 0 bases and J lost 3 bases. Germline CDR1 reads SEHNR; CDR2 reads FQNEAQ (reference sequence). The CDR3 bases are TGTGCCAGCAGCTTAGCGAGAGGACAGGGGGACTACGAGCAGTACTTC. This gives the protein CASSLARGQGDYEQYF.

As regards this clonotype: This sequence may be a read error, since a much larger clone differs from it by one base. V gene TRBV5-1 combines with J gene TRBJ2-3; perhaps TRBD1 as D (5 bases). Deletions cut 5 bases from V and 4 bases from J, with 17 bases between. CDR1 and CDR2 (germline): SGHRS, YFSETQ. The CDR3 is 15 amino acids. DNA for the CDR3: TGCGCCAGCAGTCCCACAGGACCATGGGCAGATACGCAGTATTTT. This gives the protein CASSPTGPWADTQYF.

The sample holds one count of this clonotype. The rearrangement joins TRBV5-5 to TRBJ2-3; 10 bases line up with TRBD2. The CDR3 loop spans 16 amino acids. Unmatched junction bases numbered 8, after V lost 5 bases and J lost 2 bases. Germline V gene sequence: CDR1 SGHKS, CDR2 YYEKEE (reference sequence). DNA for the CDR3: TGTGCCAGCAGGTCAGCTAGCGGGGGAATCACAGATACGCAGTATTTT. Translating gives CASRSASGGITDTQYF.

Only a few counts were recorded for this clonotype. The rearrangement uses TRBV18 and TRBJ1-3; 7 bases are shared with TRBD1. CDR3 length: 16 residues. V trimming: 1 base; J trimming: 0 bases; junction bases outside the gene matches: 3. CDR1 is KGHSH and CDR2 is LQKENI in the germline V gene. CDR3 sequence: CASSPLGTDSGNTIYF. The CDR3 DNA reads TGTGCCAGCTCACCACTGGGGACAGACTCTGGAAACACCATATATTTT.

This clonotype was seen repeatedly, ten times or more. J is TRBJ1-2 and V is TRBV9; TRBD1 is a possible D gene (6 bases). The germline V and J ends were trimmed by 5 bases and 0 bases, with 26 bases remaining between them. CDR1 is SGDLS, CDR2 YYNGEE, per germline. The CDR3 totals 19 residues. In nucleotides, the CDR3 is TGTGCCAGCAGTCCCATCTTGGGGCAGGGGAGGAAGGCTAACTATGGCTACACCTTC. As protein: CASSPILGQGRKANYGYTF.